The clone carrying this T cell receptor beta chain was detected a few times. The antigen is not known. The source of the sample is a study of beta chain features in type 1 diabetes. In the study overall: Cell yields, gender and age were comparable in patients and healthy donors.

Germline V lookup: CDR1 LNHDA, CDR2 SQIVND (reference sequence). The CDR3 extends over 11 amino acids. Trimming shortened V by 5 bases and J by 7 bases, and 8 bases separated the two germline ends. General study findings and limits: It was among patients, rather than healthy donors, that naive, central memory and Treg TCRB repertoires appeared more similar.

Expressed TCRB transcripts were sequenced because the entire RNA isolate underwent reverse transcription. Using immunoSEQ multiplex PCR, the repertoire was profiled, and TCRdb retains in-frame clones only, with some absent. Among more than 140,000 clones listed, approximately 10% were seen once. The V and J genes are TRBV19 and TRBJ1-2; no definite D call. Sequencing input: central memory CD4+ T cells from blood. This sequence was found in a woman between 40 and 55 years old in good health. DNA for the CDR3: TGTGCCAGTAGTCCCGGAGCTGGCTACACCTTC. Its translation is CASSPGAGYTF.